The next 10 T cell receptor beta chains were all read from a single sample in a study of tumor and adjacent non-tumor tissue in lung cancer. RNA was extracted from bulk tissue without any cell sorting. The library came from three nested PCR rounds adapted from ARM-PCR protocols. TCRdb processed the multiplex PCR reads anew with MiXCR; each CDR3 protein has one entry. There are 77,000 or so distinct CDR3 sequences in the sample; roughly 80% occur only once, and less than 15% lies in the top ten. The sequencing sample was made of lung tumor tissue. The receptor source for this set is a woman aged 45 to 65 with non-small cell lung cancer.

This clonotype was detected once. Likely a read error: the CDR3 ends without its conserved phenylalanine or tryptophan. The rearrangement links TRBV5-1 to TRBJ2-5, with TRBD2 matching 8 bases. CDR3 size: 16 residues. V was pared by 1 base and J by 4 bases, with 9 bases of the junction left unmatched. Germline values: CDR1 SGHRS, CDR2 YFSETQ. CDR3: CASSLITGLEGETQYY. The CDR3, as DNA: TGCGCCAGCAGCTTGATCACGGGACTAGAAGGAGAGACCCAGTACTAC.

As regards this clonotype: At one of its ends the junction is not consistent with the germline gene, which may arise from a read error. V usage is TRBV5-1 and J usage is TRBJ2-7; TRBD1 matches at 7 bases. The CDR3 has 15 amino acids. Germline CDR1 SGHRS, CDR2 YFSETQ. The CDR3 reads CASSFRRTGLYEQYF. CDR3 sequence (DNA): TGCGCCAGCAGCTTCAGGCGGACAGGTCTCTACGAGCAATACTTC.

A word on this clonotype: This may be a read error: a much more frequent sequence differs by one nucleotide. The chain carries TRBV30 and TRBJ1-2, with D unresolved. V lost 5 bases to trimming and J lost 4 bases, with 11 bases between them. This CDR3 is built from 12 residues. Per germline, CDR1 GTSNPN and CDR2 SVGIG (reference sequence). Here the CDR3 DNA reads TGTGCCTGGTCAGTGGGTGTCTATGGCTACACCTTC. Translated: CAWSVGVYGYTF.

About this clonotype itself: The missing conserved phenylalanine or tryptophan at the end of this CDR3 makes a read error likely. The chain has TRBV6-5 and TRBJ1-2; D unresolved. Germline CDR1 MNHEY, CDR2 SVGAGI. The CDR3 consists of 14 residues. Trimming took off 2 bases at V and 4 bases at J, with 11 bases between the two ends. The CDR3 DNA sequence: TGTGCCAGCAGTTACCAGAGAGAGGGCTATGGCTACACCTTA. It codes for CASSYQREGYGYTL.

A word on this clonotype: The junction departs from germline at one end; a sequencing error may be responsible. CDR3 DNA sequence: TGTGCCAGCAGCCTGACTGGACTAGCCAGCGCTGATATGCAGTATTTT. Its translation is CASSLTGLASADMQYF. The J gene is TRBJ2-3, the V gene TRBV6-1, with 8 bases lining up with TRBD2. CDR1 is MNHNS, CDR2 SASEGT, per germline. There are 16 residues in the CDR3.

A note on this clonotype: Relative to the germline gene, one junction end is altered; a read error may explain this. DNA of the CDR3: TGTGTCAGCAGTCCCCCCATGGGGGGCGGTCTAGGGGAACTGTTTTTT. Amino acids: CVSSPPMGGGLGELFF. The genes are TRBV28 and TRBJ1-4, with TRBD1 as a possible D gene (6 bases). This CDR3 spans 16 amino acids. In germline, CDR1 is MDHEN, CDR2 SYDVKM.

The table lists this clonotype with a few counts. A much more abundant neighbour one base away suggests this may be a read error. The rearrangement links TRBV6-5 to TRBJ2-7; D is possibly TRBD1 (5 bases). Germline CDR1 MNHEY, CDR2 SVGAGI. CDR3 length: 16 amino acids. DNA for the CDR3: TGTGTCAGCAGTTACTTTACCAGGGATCCTCTCACCGAGCAGTACTTC. Its translation is CVSSYFTRDPLTEQYF.

As to this clonotype: At one end the junction does not follow the germline gene, possibly because of a read error. The chain is built from TRBV10-2 and TRBJ2-7; D is tentatively TRBD1 or TRBD2 (5 bases each). The CDR3 contains 11 residues. The V gene's germline CDR1 is WSHSY and CDR2 SAAADI. CDR3 amino acids: CGSSGGNEQYF. The CDR3 region has the DNA TGTGGCAGCAGTGGGGGTAACGAGCAGTACTTC.

With regard to this clonotype: Its ends do not fully match the called genes, so a read error is possible. V gene TRBV29-1 combines with J gene TRBJ1-5; D is uncertain. Germline V gives CDR1 SQVTM, CDR2 ANQGSEA. This CDR3 is built from 14 residues. The CDR3 sequence is CSVVDGLANQLQHF. CDR3 bases: TGCAGCGTTGTGGACGGGCTGGCCAATCAGCTCCAGCATTTT.

As concerns this clonotype: The CDR3 carries no conserved terminal phenylalanine or tryptophan, so it likely arises from a read error. The chain uses TRBV6-1 and TRBJ2-7; D is possibly TRBD1 or TRBD2 (6 bases each). In germline, CDR1 is MNHNS, CDR2 SASEGT. This CDR3 is built from 15 residues. V gave up 6 bases and J gave up 2 bases, with 17 bases separating them. The CDR3 DNA follows: TGTGCCAGCAGGGAGGGGTCAGGGGAGACCTACGAGCAGTACTTA. Its translation is CASREGSGETYEQYL.